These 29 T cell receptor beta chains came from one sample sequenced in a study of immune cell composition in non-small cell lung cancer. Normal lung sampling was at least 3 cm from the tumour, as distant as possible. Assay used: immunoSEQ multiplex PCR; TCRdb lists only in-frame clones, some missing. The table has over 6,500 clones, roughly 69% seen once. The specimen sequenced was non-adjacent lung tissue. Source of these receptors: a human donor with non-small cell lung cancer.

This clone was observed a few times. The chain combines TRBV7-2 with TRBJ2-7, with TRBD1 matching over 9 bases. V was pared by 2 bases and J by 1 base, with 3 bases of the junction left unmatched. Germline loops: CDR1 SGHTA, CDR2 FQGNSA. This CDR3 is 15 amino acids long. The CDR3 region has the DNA TGTGCCAGCAGCTTAAGGGACAGGGCTTCCTACGAGCAGTACTTC. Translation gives CASSLRDRASYEQYF.

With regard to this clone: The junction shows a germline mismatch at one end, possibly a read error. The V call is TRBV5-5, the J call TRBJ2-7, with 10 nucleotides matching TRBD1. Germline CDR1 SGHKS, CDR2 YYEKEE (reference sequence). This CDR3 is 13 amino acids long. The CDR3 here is CASSPGTGAGGNF. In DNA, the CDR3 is TGTGCCAGCAGCCCCGGGACAGGGGCGGGTGGGAACTTC.

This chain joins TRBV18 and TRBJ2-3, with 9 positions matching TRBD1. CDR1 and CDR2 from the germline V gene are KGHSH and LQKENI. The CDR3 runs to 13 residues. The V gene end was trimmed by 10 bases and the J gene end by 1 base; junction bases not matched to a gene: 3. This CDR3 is CATRTGGTDTQYF. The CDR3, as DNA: TGTGCCACCAGGACAGGGGGCACAGATACGCAGTATTTT.

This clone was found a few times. The CDR3: CASSLGQNQPQHF. The CDR3 DNA follows: TGTGCCAGCAGCTTGGGACAGAATCAGCCCCAGCATTTT. This chain uses TRBV5-6 with TRBJ1-5; D is perhaps TRBD1 (5 bases). V was pared by 0 bases and J by 4 bases, with 5 bases between. Germline CDR1 is SGHDT and CDR2 is YYEEEE. The CDR3 sequence is 13 residues long.

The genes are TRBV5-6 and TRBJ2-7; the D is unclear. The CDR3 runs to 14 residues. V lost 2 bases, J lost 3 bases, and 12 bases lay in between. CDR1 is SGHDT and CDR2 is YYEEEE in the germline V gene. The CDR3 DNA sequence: TGTGCCAGCAGCTTTTTCAGCACTATCTACGAGCAGTACTTC. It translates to CASSFFSTIYEQYF. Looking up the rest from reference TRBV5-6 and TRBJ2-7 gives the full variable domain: DAGVTQSPTHLIKTRGQQVTLRCSPKSGHDTVSWYQQALGQGPQFIFQYYEEEERQRGNFPDRFSGHQFPNYSSELNVNALLLGDSALYLCASSFFSTIYEQYFGPGTRLTVT.

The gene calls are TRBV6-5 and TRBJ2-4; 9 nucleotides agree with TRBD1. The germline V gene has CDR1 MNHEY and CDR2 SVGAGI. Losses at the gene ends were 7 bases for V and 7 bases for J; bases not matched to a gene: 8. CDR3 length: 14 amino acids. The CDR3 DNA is TGTGCCAGCACCCTGACAGGGGGATCCAACATTCAGTACTTC. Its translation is CASTLTGGSNIQYF.

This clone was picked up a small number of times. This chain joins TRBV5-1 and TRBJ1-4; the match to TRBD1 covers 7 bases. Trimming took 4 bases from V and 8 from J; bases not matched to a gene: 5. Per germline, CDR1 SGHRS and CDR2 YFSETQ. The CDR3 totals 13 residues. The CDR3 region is CASSVTGDEKLFF. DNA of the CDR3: TGCGCCAGCAGCGTTACAGGGGACGAAAAACTGTTTTTT. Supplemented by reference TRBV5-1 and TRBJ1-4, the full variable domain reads KAGVTQTPRYLIKTRGQQVTLSCSPISGHRSVSWYQQTPGQGLQFLFEYFSETQRNKGNFPGRFSGRQFSNSRSEMNVSTLELGDSALYLCASSVTGDEKLFFGSGTQLSVL.

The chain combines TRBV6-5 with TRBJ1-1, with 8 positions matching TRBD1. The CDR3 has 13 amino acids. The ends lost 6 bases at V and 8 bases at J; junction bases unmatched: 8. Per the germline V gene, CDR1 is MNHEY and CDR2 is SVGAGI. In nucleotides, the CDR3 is TGTGCCAGCAGCAATCCAGGGGGCGGAGAAGCTTTCTTT. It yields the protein CASSNPGGGEAFF.

DNA for the CDR3: TGTGCCAGCAGCCAAGAGACTAGCGGAGCCTACGAGCAGTACTTC. The encoded protein is CASSQETSGAYEQYF. The J gene is TRBJ2-7, the V gene TRBV4-2; TRBD2 matches 9 bases. Trimming took 0 bases from V and 2 from J; bases not matched to a gene: 2. CDR3 length: 15 residues. Germline CDR1 and CDR2: LGHNA and YNFKEQ.

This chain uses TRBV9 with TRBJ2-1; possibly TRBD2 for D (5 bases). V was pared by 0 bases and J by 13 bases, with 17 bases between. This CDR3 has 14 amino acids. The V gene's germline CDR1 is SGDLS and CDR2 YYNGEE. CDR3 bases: TGTGCCAGCAGCGTAGGGCCTCAACCGGGGAGTCAGTTCTTC. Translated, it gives CASSVGPQPGSQFF.

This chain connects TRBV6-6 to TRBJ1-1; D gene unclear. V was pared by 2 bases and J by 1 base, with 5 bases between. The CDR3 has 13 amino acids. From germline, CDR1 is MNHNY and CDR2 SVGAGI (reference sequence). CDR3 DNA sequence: TGTGCCAGCAGTTACCCGGGGAACACTGAAGCTTTCTTT. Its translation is CASSYPGNTEAFF.

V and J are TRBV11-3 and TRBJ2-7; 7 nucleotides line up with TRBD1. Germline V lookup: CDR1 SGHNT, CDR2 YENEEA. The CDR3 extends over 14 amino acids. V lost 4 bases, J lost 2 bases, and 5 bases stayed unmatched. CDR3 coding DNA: TGTGCCAGCAGCTCTCAGGGGGTGGCCTACGAGCAGTACTTC. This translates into CASSSQGVAYEQYF.

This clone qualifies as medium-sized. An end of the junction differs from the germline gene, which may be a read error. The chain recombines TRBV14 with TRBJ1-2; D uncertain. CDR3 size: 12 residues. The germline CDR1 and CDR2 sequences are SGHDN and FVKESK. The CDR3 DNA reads TGTGCCAGCAGCCCAACGGCGACAACCGAACAGTTC. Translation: CASSPTATTEQF.

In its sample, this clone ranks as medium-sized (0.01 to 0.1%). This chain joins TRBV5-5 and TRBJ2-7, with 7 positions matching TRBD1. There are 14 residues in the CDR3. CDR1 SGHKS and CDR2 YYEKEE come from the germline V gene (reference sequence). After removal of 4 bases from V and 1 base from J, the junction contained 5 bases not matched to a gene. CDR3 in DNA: TGTGCCAGCAGCCCTTTGGACAGGTCCTACGAGCAGTACTTC. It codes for CASSPLDRSYEQYF.

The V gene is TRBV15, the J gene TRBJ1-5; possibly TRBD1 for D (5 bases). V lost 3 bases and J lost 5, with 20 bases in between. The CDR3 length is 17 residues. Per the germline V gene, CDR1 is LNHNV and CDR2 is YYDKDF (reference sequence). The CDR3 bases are TGTGCCACCAGCAGGTACCCCCCGACAGCCGGGTATCAGCCCCAGCATTTT. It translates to CATSRYPPTAGYQPQHF.

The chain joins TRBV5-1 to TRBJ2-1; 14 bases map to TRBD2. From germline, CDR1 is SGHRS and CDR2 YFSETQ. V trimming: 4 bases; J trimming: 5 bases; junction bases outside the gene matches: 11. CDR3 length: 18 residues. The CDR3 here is CASSPTWTSGRSHNEQFF. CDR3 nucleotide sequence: TGCGCCAGCAGCCCCACCTGGACTAGCGGGAGGAGTCACAATGAGCAGTTCTTC.

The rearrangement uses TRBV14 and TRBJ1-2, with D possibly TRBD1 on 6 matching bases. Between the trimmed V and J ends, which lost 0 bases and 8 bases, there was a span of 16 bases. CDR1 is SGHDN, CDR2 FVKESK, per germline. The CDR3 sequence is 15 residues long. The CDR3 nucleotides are TGTGCCAGCAGCCAAGATCTTAGGACAGACTTCGGCTACACCTTC. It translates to CASSQDLRTDFGYTF.

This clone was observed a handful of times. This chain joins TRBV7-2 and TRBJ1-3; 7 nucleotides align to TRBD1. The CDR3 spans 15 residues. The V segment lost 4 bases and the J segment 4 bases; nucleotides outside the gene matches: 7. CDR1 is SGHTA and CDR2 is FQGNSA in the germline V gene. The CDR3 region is CASSSQGQEGNTIYF. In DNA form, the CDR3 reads TGTGCCAGCAGCTCACAGGGGCAGGAGGGAAACACCATATATTTT.

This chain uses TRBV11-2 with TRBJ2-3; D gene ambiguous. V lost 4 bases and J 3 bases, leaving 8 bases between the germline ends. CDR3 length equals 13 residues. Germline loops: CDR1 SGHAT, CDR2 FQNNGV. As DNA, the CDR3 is TGTGCCAGCAGCTCCACATGGACAGATACGCAGTATTTT. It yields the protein CASSSTWTDTQYF.

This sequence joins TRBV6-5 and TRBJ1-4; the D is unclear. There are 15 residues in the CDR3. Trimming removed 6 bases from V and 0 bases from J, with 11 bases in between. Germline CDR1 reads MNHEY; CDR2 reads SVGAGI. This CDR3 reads CASRAMGTTNEKLFF. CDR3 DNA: TGTGCCAGCAGAGCCATGGGCACAACTAATGAAAAACTGTTTTTT.

CDR3 sequence (DNA): TGTGCCAGCAGACGACAGGGGGTAAATGAGCAGTTCTTC. Translation: CASRRQGVNEQFF. V usage is TRBV14 and J usage is TRBJ2-1; TRBD1 matches 9 bases. The length of the CDR3 is 13 residues. Looked up from germline, CDR1 is SGHDN and CDR2 is FVKESK. Unmatched junction bases numbered 4, after V lost 6 bases and J lost 7 bases.

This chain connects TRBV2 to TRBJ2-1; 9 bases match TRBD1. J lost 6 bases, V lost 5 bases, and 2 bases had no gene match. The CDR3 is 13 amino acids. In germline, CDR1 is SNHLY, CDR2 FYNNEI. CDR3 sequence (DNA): TGTGCCAGCAGTTGGGACAGGGCCAATGAGCAGTTCTTC. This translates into CASSWDRANEQFF.

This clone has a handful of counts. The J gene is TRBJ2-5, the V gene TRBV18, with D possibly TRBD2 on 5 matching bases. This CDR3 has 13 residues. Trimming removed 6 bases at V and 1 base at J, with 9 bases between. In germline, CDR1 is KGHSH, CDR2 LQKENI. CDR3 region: CASSGLPQETQYF. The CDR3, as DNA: TGTGCCAGCTCCGGACTCCCCCAAGAGACCCAGTACTTC.

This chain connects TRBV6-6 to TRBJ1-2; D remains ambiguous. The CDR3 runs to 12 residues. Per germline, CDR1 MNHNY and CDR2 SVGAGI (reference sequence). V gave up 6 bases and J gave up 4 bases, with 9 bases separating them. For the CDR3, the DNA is TGTGCCAGCAGCCAACAGCCCTATGGCTACACCTTC. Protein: CASSQQPYGYTF.

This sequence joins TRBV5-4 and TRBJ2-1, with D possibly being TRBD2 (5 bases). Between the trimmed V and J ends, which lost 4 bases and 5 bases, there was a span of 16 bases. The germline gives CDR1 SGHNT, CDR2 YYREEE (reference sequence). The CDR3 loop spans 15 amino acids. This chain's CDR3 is CASSKDSSFHNEQFF. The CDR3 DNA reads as TGTGCCAGCAGCAAGGACTCGTCCTTCCACAATGAGCAGTTCTTC.

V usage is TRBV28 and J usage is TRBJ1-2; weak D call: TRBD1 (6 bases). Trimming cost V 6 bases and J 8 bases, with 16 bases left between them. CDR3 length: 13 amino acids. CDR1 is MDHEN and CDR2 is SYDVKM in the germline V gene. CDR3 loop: CASRVGTPGGYTF. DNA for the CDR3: TGTGCCAGCAGAGTCGGGACACCTGGGGGCTACACCTTC.

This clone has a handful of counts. The CDR3 sequence is CASSLSPGPGGNQPQHF. Written as DNA, the CDR3 is TGTGCCAGCAGTTTATCCCCGGGCCCGGGGGGCAATCAGCCCCAGCATTTT. The J gene is TRBJ1-5, the V gene TRBV28, with a possible D match to TRBD1 (5 bases). The germline CDR1 and CDR2 sequences are MDHEN and SYDVKM. Trimming left V 1 base short and J 2 bases short, with 15 bases between. The CDR3 sequence is 17 residues long.

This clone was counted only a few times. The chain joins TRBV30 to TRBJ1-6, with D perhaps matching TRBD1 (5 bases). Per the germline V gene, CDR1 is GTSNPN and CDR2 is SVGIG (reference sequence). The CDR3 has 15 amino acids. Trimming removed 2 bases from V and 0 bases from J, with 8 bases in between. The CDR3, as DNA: TGTGCCTGGAGTAGACAGAGCTCCTATAATTCACCCCTCCACTTT. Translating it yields CAWSRQSSYNSPLHF.

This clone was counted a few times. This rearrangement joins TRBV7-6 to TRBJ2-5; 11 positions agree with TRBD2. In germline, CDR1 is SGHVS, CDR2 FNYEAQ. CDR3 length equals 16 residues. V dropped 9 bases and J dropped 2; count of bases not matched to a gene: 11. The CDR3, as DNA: TGTGCCAGTCTACCAAATAGCGGGAGGGTTCAAGAGACCCAGTACTTC. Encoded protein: CASLPNSGRVQETQYF.